The source of this T cell receptor beta chain is a study of neurological immune-mediated disorders. Time point indicated: longitudinal time-point 1 (baseline). J lost 5 bases, V lost 7 bases, and 14 bases had no gene match. CDR3 length: 16 residues. Looked up from germline, CDR1 is SGHRS and CDR2 is YFSETQ. This clonotype was detected ten times or more. Its cognate antigen is unknown. Overall study results and limits: The greatest TCR clonal expansion appeared in HTLV-1-associated myelopathy and the smallest, falling below healthy controls, in multiple sclerosis.

The cDNA was produced through 5'RACE with 10-nucleotide random UMIs. In TCRdb, the 5' RACE reads were re-called with MiXCR into one record per CDR3 protein. There are 70,000 to 75,000 distinct CDR3 sequences in the sample; around 13% occur only once, and 3.5% to 5.5% lies in the top ten. The chain couples TRBV5-1 to TRBJ2-3; the match to TRBD2 covers 9 bases. The sequence derives from a female donor with HTLV-1-associated myelopathy (HAM/TSP). Sample: PBMCs. The chain's CDR3 is CASHAGGTAGGDTQYF. CDR3 DNA sequence: TGCGCCAGCCATGCAGGGGGAACAGCGGGGGGAGATACGCAGTATTTT.